Shown below are 13 T cell receptor beta chains from a single sample sequenced in a study of shared clonotypes between healthy human individuals. TCRdb's copy holds only in-frame clones and misses some; the assay was immunoSEQ multiplex PCR. This sample has 2 million to 2.5 million clones, with 90% to 95% found just once. Sequences were obtained from naive CD4+ T cells from PBMCs. The subset here: CD45RA+ positively selected. These receptors came from a man younger than 35 in good health. Some clones in this sample may be carry-over from other donors' samples.

The CDR3 nucleotides are TGTGCCAGCAGCGCGACTAGCTTGTGGTCCTACGAGCAGTACTTC. Its protein is CASSATSLWSYEQYF. The chain joins TRBV9 to TRBJ2-7; 7 nucleotides match TRBD2. This CDR3 has 15 amino acids. The germline V gene encodes CDR1 SGDLS and CDR2 YYNGEE. V dropped 3 bases and J dropped 1; count of bases not matched to a gene: 7.

This clone was seen a single time. The J gene is TRBJ2-7, the V gene TRBV5-8; D ambiguous. Trimming took off 2 bases at V and 5 bases at J, with 11 bases between the two ends. Per the germline V gene, CDR1 is SGHTS and CDR2 is YDEGEE. The CDR3 sequence is 13 residues long. CDR3 nucleotides: TGTGCCAGCAGCTTATTAGGTCGGCACGAGCAGTACTTC. This sequence encodes CASSLLGRHEQYF.

V is TRBV5-1 and J is TRBJ1-4; D remains unclear. Germline V gene sequence: CDR1 SGHRS, CDR2 YFSETQ. This CDR3 region has 15 residues. The V and J ends lost 0 bases and 3 bases respectively, with 9 bases between them. CDR3 sequence reads: CASSLDRKPNEKLFF. Written as DNA, the CDR3 is TGCGCCAGCAGCTTGGACCGAAAACCTAATGAAAAACTGTTTTTT.

The chain uses TRBV6-6 and TRBJ2-3, with D tentatively TRBD2 (6 bases). CDR1 and CDR2 from the germline V gene are MNHNY and SVGAGI (reference sequence). This CDR3 is 15 amino acids long. Trimming stripped 8 bases from V and 2 bases from J, with 17 bases between. CDR3 amino acids: CASCLSGLITDTQYF. In DNA, the CDR3 is TGTGCCAGCTGCCTGTCGGGACTCATCACAGATACGCAGTATTTT.

The chain joins TRBV7-8 to TRBJ2-1, with a possible D match to TRBD2 (5 bases). Germline-derived CDR1 and CDR2 are SGHVS and FQNEAQ. The CDR3 is made up of 15 amino acids. V was trimmed by 5 bases and J by 0 bases, leaving 11 bases between them. CDR3 sequence (DNA): TGTGCCAGCAGCAGGCGGGTATTCTCCTACAATGAGCAGTTCTTC. Translation gives CASSRRVFSYNEQFF.

This chain links TRBV9 with TRBJ2-3; 7 bases match TRBD1. V lost 3 bases to trimming and J lost 4 bases; unmatched junction nucleotides: 8. Germline V lookup: CDR1 SGDLS, CDR2 YYNGEE. The CDR3 runs 15 residues. CDR3 nucleotide sequence: TGTGCCAGCAGCGCTAGACAGGGAATCCCAGATACGCAGTATTTT. Translating it yields CASSARQGIPDTQYF.

This chain uses TRBV6-1 with TRBJ1-1, with D perhaps TRBD1 (5 bases). Between the trimmed V and J ends, which lost 2 bases and 5 bases, there was a span of 15 bases. The CDR3 covers 15 residues. Germline CDR1 reads MNHNS; CDR2 reads SASEGT. CDR3 sequence reads: CASSEPGRVYTEAFF. DNA for the CDR3: TGTGCCAGCAGTGAACCAGGGAGGGTTTATACTGAAGCTTTCTTT.

This clone was observed once. The V call is TRBV7-2, the J call TRBJ2-7; TRBD1 might be the D (5 bases). Germline lookup yields CDR1 SGHTA and CDR2 FQGNSA. This CDR3 contains 15 residues. Trimming took off 1 base at V and 7 bases at J, with 17 bases between the two ends. CDR3 nucleotide sequence: TGTGCCAGCAGCTTAGGGGCAGGGAAATCGGAAGAGCAGTACTTC. This encodes CASSLGAGKSEEQYF.

The chain has TRBV19 and TRBJ2-3; 8 nucleotides line up with TRBD2. The germline V gene has CDR1 LNHDA and CDR2 SQIVND (reference sequence). This CDR3 region has 13 residues. V shed 9 bases, J shed 1 base, and the junction held 3 bases outside the gene matches. CDR3 sequence reads: CASQRERTDTQYF. CDR3 nucleotides: TGTGCCAGCCAGCGGGAGCGCACAGATACGCAGTATTTT.

The chain joins TRBV15 to TRBJ1-5; no clear D gene. V was pared by 0 bases and J by 4 bases, with 13 bases between. CDR1 and CDR2 from the germline V gene are LNHNV and YYDKDF (reference sequence). The CDR3 extends over 16 amino acids. The CDR3 DNA reads as TGTGCCACCAGCAGAGATCAGGTAGGATCTAATCAGCCCCAGCATTTT. Translated, it gives CATSRDQVGSNQPQHF. Based on the CDR3 plus reference TRBV15 and TRBJ1-5, the full variable domain is DAMVIQNPRYQVTQFGKPVTLSCSQTLNHNVMYWYQQKSSQAPKLLFHYYDKDFNNEADTPDNFQSRRPNTSFCFLDIRSPGLGDTAMYLCATSRDQVGSNQPQHFGDGTRLSIL.

The chain employs TRBV6-5 and TRBJ2-7; 8 nucleotides match TRBD2. This CDR3 has 15 residues. Germline assignment: CDR1 MNHEY and CDR2 SVGAGI. The junction had 12 bases not matched to a gene; V was cut back by 7 bases and J by 4 bases. CDR3 sequence reads: CASTPAGTSKYEQYF. CDR3 DNA: TGTGCCAGCACTCCCGCCGGGACTAGTAAGTACGAGCAGTACTTC.

This clone was observed a few times. The V and J genes are TRBV7-7 and TRBJ1-1; the D gene is possibly TRBD1 (5 bases). Looked up from germline, CDR1 is SSHAT and CDR2 is FNYEAQ (reference sequence). V was shortened by 5 bases and J by 0 bases, with 7 bases between the two germline ends. This CDR3 region has 13 residues. The CDR3 coding sequence is TGTGCCAGCAGCCGGGACTTGAACACTGAAGCTTTCTTT. This gives the protein CASSRDLNTEAFF.

V is TRBV29-1 and J is TRBJ2-7, with D maybe TRBD2 (5 bases). Germline CDR1 is SQVTM and CDR2 is ANQGSEA. The ends were cut back, 6 bases at V and 3 bases at J, with 12 bases in the middle. This CDR3 comprises 12 residues. CDR3 sequence reads: CSVETILYEQYF. The CDR3 nucleotides are TGCAGCGTCGAGACTATTCTCTACGAGCAGTACTTC.